Listed below are T cell receptor beta chains from one sample, sequenced in a study of T cells in localized non-small cell lung cancer. Sequencing used immunoSEQ multiplex PCR; TCRdb keeps in-frame clones, though not all of them. Of 2,000 to 3,000 clones in the sample, under 45% were seen once. The sequencing here drew on normal lung tissue next to the tumor, taken before any cancer treatment. These receptors were collected from a woman aged 40 to 75 with stage II squamous cell lung carcinoma. CDR3s include the opening cysteine and the closing phenylalanine or tryptophan. A D gene is named only where the DNA matches it firmly. Clone size is given for some rows only: seen once, a few or many times, or a class if the clone is expanded.

NA	TRBD1	TRBV19	TRBJ2-7	TGTGCCAGTAGTATAGTCGGACAGGGTGGCGAGCAGTACTTC	CASSIVGQGGEQYF
NA	TRBD2	TRBV18	TRBJ2-2	TGTGCCAGCTCACCAATGAGTTTAGCGGGAGTTGGGAGCACCGGGGAGCTGTTTTTT	CASSPMSLAGVGSTGELFF
NA	NA	TRBV10-2	TRBJ2-3	TGCGCCAGCAGGGCTACAGAGAGCACAGATACGCAGTATTTT	CASRATESTDTQYF
NA	TRBD2	TRBV19	TRBJ2-2	TGTGCCAGTATGGGCGGGAGCTTGCACACCGGGGAGCTGTTTTTT	CASMGGSLHTGELFF
few	NA	TRBV11-3	TRBJ1-5	TGTGCCAGCAGCCAATCTCCGCTAGCACAGCCCCAGCATTTT	CASSQSPLAQPQHF
few	TRBD1	TRBV6-8	TRBJ1-4	TGTGCCATCAGCAGAACCAGGGGGGATAATGAAAAACTGTTTTTT	CAISRTRGDNEKLFF
NA	NA	TRBV7-2	TRBJ2-5	TGTGCCAGCAGCTTAGGAACTCGAGAGACCCAGTACTTC	CASSLGTRETQYF
NA	NA	TRBV16	TRBJ2-3	TGTGCCAGCAGCTCGGTTTTGGGAGATACGCAGTATTTT	CASSSVLGDTQYF
medium-sized	TRBD2	TRBV11-3	TRBJ2-1	TGTGCCAGCAGCTTAGAAAGCGGGAGTGTAAGGGAGCAGTTCTTC	CASSLESGSVREQFF
NA	NA	TRBV6-8	TRBJ2-7	TGTGCCAGCAGTTACGCGGGGGCTTCGTACGAGCAGTACTTC	CASSYAGASYEQYF
NA	TRBD1	TRBV10-3	TRBJ1-5	TGTGCCATCAGTGAGACAGGGGGTTATAGCAATCAGCCCCAGCATTTT	CAISETGGYSNQPQHF
NA	NA	TRBV29-1	TRBJ1-2	TGCAGCGTTTACTCGGGACGGTCTAACTATGGCTACACCTTC	CSVYSGRSNYGYTF
NA	NA	TRBV28	TRBJ2-3	TGTGCCAGCGGGGGATTCCCCACAGATACGCAGTATTTT	CASGGFPTDTQYF
NA	NA	TRBV28	TRBJ1-2	TGTGCCAGCAGTTTTGACGGGAACTATGGCTACACCTTC	CASSFDGNYGYTF
NA	TRBD1	TRBV19	TRBJ2-3	TGTGCCAGTAGTAAAAAGACAGGGGCGGCAGATACGCAGTATTTT	CASSKKTGAADTQYF
few	NA	TRBV9	TRBJ1-5	TGTGCCAGCAGTGAAACTAATCAGCCCCAGCATTTT	CASSETNQPQHF
NA	NA	TRBV19	TRBJ2-2	TGTGCCACCCCGGGACAGAACACCGGGGAGCTGTTTTTT	CATPGQNTGELFF
NA	TRBD2	TRBV18	TRBJ2-7	TGTGCCAGCTCGCCAACTAGCGAGAGCGACGAGCAGTACTTC	CASSPTSESDEQYF
NA	NA	TRBV28	TRBJ2-5	TGTGCCAGCGCCGCGGGCGTTGAGGGAGAGACCCAGTACTTC	CASAAGVEGETQYF